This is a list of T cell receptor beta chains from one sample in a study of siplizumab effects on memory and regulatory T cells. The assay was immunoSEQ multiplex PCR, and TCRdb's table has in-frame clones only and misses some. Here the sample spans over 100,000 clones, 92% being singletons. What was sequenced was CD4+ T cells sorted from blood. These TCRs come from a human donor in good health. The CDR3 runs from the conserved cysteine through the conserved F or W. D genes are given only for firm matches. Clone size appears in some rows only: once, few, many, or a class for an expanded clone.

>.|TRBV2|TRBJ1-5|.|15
TGTGCCAGCAGTGCCGGGAAGGCCCTCAATCAGCCCCAGCATTTT
CASSAGKALNQPQHF
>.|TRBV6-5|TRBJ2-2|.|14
TGTGCCAGCGAAAGACAGAGGAACACCGGGGAGCTGTTTTTT
CASERQRNTGELFF
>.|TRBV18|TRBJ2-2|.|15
TGTGCCAGCTCACCACCGGGACCTTTGAAAGGGGAGCTGTTTTTT
CASSPPGPLKGELFF
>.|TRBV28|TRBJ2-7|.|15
TGTGCCAGCAGTCGCCCGGGGACGAGCTCCTACGAGCAGTACTTC
CASSRPGTSSYEQYF
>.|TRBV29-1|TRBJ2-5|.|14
TGCAGCGTTATGGATAGCGGAGCTCAAGAGACCCAGTACTTC
CSVMDSGAQETQYF
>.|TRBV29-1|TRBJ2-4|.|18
TGCAGCGTTGAGATAGGTTACGGGGCAGGGCTCCGCAAAAACATTCAGTACTTC
CSVEIGYGAGLRKNIQYF
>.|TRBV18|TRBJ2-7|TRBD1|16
TGTGCCAGCTCACCGGTTCTGGGACAGGGGAGGCACGAGCAGTACTTC
CASSPVLGQGRHEQYF
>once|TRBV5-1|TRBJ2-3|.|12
TGCGCCAGCAGCTTGGATATAGATACGCAGTATTTT
CASSLDIDTQYF
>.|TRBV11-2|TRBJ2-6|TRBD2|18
TGTGCCAGCAGCATACATCGGGAGGCAGGGCCGCGGGCCAACGTCCTGACTTTC
CASSIHREAGPRANVLTF
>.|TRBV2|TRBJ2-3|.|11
TGTGCCAGCAAAGGGGGAGGCGGGCAGTATTTT
CASKGGGGQYF
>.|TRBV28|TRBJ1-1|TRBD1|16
TGTGCCAGCAGGACAGGGGGCGTAAACGGGGTGTCTGAAGCTTTCTTT
CASRTGGVNGVSEAFF
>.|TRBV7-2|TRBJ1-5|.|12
TGTGCCAGCAGCCCCCCGTCATTACCCCAGCATTTT
CASSPPSLPQHF
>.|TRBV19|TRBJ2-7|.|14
TGTGCCAGCAGAAGGGGGCGCGGGGCCTACGAGCAGTACTTC
CASRRGRGAYEQYF
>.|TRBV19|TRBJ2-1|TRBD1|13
TGTGCCAGTAACCCCGCAGGGGGCAATGAGCAGTTCTTC
CASNPAGGNEQFF
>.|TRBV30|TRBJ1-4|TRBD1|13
TGTGCCTGGCAGGGGGCGTTCAATGAAAAACTGTTTTTT
CAWQGAFNEKLFF
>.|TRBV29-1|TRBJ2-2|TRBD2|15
TGCAGCGTTGTACCTAGCGGGGGACGTACCGGGGAGCTGTTTTTT
CSVVPSGGRTGELFF
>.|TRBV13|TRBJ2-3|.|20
TGTGCCAGCAGAAGAGGGGGGGGGCGCTCGCCGGCACGTTCCACAGATACGCAGTATTTT
CASRRGGGRSPARSTDTQYF
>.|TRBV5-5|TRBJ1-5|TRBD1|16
TGTGCCAGCAGCCTGGCCCGGACAGGGGGCAATCAGCCCCAGCATTTT
CASSLARTGGNQPQHF
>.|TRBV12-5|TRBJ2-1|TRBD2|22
TGTGCTAGTGGCTTGTATAGACGGGGACTAGCGGTTCCAAGGTGGACTTACAATGAGCAGTTCTTC
CASGLYRRGLAVPRWTYNEQFF
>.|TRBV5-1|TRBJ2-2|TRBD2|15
TGCGCCAGCAGCTTGAGCGGGATCAACACCGGGGAGCTGTTTTTT
CASSLSGINTGELFF
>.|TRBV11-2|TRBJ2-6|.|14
TGTGCCAGCAGCTTATACTCTGGGGCCAACGTCCTGACTTTC
CASSLYSGANVLTF
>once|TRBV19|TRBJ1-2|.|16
TGTGCCAGTAGTACTTATCGGGACAACTATTTCTATGGCTACACCTTC
CASSTYRDNYFYGYTF
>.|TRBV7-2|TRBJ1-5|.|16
TGTGCCAGCAGTCCAACCGGGACCCTATCTAATCAGCCCCAGCATTTT
CASSPTGTLSNQPQHF
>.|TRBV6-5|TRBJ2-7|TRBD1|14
TGTGCCAGCAGCGGGACAGAACCTCCCTACGAGCAGTACTTC
CASSGTEPPYEQYF
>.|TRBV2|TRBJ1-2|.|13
TGTGCCAGCAGTGGGTACGGGTTCAATGGCTACACCTTC
CASSGYGFNGYTF
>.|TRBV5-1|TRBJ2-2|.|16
TGCGCCAGCAACATACGTGGTGTAACGAACACCGGGGAGCTGTTTTTT
CASNIRGVTNTGELFF
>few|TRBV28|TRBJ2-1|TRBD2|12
TGTGCCGGTAGCGGGAGATGGAATGAGCAGTTCTTC
CAGSGRWNEQFF
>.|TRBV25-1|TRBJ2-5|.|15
TGTGCCAGCAGTGAATCAACAGGGATGGGATGGACCCAGTACTTC
CASSESTGMGWTQYF
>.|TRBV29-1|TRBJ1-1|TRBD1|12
TGCAGCGTTGAACCCCGGGACAGCGAAGCTTTCTTT
CSVEPRDSEAFF
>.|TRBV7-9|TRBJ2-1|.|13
TGTGCCAGCAGCTTAATACGGAACAATGAGCAGTTCTTC
CASSLIRNNEQFF
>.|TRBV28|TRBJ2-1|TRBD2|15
TGTGCCAGCAGCCCGGGAGGGCCGGTGGGAAATGAGCAGTTCTTC
CASSPGGPVGNEQFF
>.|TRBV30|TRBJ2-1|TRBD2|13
TGTGCCTGGACCCGACTAGCGCAGGAGGAGCAGTTCTTC
CAWTRLAQEEQFF
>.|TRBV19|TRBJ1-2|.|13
TGTGCCAGTAGTATACAGGGAGGGCATGGCTACACCTTC
CASSIQGGHGYTF
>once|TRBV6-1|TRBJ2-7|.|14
TGTGCCAGCAGTGAACTGAATACCTCCTACGAGCAGTACTTC
CASSELNTSYEQYF
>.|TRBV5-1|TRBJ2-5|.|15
TGCGCCAGCAGCCTTCGGGGGGCTGTGGAGGAGACCCAGTACTTC
CASSLRGAVEETQYF
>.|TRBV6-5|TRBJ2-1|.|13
TGTGCCAGCAGTTTAGACCCCTTCGGTGAGCAGTTCTTC
CASSLDPFGEQFF